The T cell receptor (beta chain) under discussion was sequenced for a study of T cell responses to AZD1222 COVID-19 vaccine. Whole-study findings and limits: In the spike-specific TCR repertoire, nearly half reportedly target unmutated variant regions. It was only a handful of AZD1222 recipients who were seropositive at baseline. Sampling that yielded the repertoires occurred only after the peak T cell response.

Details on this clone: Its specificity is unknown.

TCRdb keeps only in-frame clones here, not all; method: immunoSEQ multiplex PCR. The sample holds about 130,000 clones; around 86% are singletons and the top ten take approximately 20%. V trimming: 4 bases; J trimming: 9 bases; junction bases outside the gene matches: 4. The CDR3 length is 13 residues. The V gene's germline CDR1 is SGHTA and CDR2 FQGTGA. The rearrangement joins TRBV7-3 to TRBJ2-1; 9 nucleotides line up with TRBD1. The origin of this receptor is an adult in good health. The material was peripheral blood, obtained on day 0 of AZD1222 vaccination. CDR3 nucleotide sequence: TGTGCCAGCAGCTCCACAGGGGGCGGTGAGCAGTTCTTC. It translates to CASSSTGGGEQFF.